This T cell receptor (beta chain) was found in a study of cytomegalovirus exposure and HLA in healthy donors. Profiling relied on immunoSEQ multiplex PCR, and the TCRdb table lists in-frame clones only, not all of them. The sample includes about 330,000 clones, 87% of them seen just once. Germline V lookup: CDR1 SGHKS, CDR2 YYEKEE (reference sequence). The CDR3 runs to 17 residues. Trimming left V 6 bases short and J 5 bases short, with 26 bases between. The sequence derives from a young woman in good health and CMV-seropositive. Sequencing was performed on PBMCs. This chain joins TRBV5-5 and TRBJ2-5; no reliable D call. In DNA form, the CDR3 reads TGTGCCAGCACCCTCCGCCAATTGGTTGGTACGGTTGAGACCCAGTACTTC. Translating gives CASTLRQLVGTVETQYF.